This T cell receptor (beta chain) was sequenced during a study of regulatory T cells in long-lasting Graves disease. Study background: Patients newly diagnosed with Graves' had been on antithyroid drugs for under 3 months. Regarding the study as a whole: Patients with persistent disease showed a bias toward TRBV28, TRBJ1-2 and TRBJ2-5.

Regarding this clonotype: Its antigen remains unidentified.

CDR3 regions were amplified by Arm-PCR using iRepertoire HTBI primers to build TCR beta libraries. TCRdb fed the multiplex PCR reads into MiXCR, producing one record per CDR3 protein. Of roughly 500,000 distinct CDR3 sequences in the sample, 11% to 15% were seen once. The time point was: newly diagnosed GD, antithyroid drugs for less than 3 months. The TCR library used RNA extracted from PBMCs. Losses at the gene ends were 0 bases for V and 5 bases for J; bases not matched to a gene: 4. The germline gives CDR1 KGHSH, CDR2 LQKENI. The CDR3 is 15 residues long. These records were also assigned to another study, of T cells in Graves' hyperthyroidism and ophthalmopathy. That study adds: Carried out on the TCR CDR3, a first-round RT-PCR used the HTBI primer set. Within blood appeared most thyroid clonotypes that had expanded above 0.001.

This TCR came from a woman aged 45-65 years with Graves disease. The genes are TRBV18 and TRBJ2-1, with 7 positions matching TRBD1. The sample consisted of peripheral blood mononuclear cells (PBMCs), taken at new diagnosis, from a patient treated with antithyroid drugs. The DNA for the CDR3 is TGTGCCAGCTCACCACCGGGACAGTTTAACAATGAGCAGTTCTTC. It yields the protein CASSPPGQFNNEQFF.